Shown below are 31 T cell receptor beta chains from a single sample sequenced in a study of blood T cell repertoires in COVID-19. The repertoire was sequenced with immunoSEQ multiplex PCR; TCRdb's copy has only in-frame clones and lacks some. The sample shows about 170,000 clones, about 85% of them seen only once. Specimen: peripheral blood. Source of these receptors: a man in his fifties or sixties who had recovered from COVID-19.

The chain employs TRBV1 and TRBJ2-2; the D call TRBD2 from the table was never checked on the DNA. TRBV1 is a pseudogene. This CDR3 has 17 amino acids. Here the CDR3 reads CTSSHPRLAGGAGELFF. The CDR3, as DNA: TGCACCAGCAGCCACCCCCGACTAGCGGGGGGGGCCGGGGAGCTGTTTTTT.

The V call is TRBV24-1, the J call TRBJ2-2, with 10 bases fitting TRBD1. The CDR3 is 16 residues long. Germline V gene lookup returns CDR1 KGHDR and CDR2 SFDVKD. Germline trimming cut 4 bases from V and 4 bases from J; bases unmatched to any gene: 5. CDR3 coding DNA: TGTGCCACCAGTGAAAGGACAGGGGGTGGCACCGGGGAGCTGTTTTTT. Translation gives CATSERTGGGTGELFF.

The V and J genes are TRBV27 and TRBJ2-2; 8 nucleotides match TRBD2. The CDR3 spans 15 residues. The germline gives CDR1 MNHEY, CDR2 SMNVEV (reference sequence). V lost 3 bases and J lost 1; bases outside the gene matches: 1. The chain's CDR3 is CASSFSGVNTGELFF. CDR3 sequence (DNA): TGTGCCAGCAGTTTTAGCGGGGTGAACACCGGGGAGCTGTTTTTT.

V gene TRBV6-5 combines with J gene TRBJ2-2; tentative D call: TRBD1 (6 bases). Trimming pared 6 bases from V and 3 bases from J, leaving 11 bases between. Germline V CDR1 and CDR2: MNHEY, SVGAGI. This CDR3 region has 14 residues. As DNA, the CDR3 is TGTGCCAGCAGACTCAGGGGAGACACCGGGGAGCTGTTTTTT. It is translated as CASRLRGDTGELFF.

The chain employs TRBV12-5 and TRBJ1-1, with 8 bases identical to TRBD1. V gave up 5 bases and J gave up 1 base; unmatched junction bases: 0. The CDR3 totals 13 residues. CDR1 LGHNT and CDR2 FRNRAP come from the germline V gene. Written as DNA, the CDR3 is TGTGCTAGTGGTGGACAGGGGAACACTGAAGCTTTCTTT. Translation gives CASGGQGNTEAFF.

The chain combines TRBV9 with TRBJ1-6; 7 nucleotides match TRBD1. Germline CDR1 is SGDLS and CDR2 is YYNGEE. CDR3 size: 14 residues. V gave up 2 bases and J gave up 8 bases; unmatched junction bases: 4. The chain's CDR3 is CASSVRGRDSPLHF. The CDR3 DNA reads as TGTGCCAGCAGCGTGAGGGGGCGCGATTCACCCCTCCACTTT. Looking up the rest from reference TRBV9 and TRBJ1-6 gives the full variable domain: DSGVTQTPKHLITATGQRVTLRCSPRSGDLSVYWYQQSLDQGLQFLIQYYNGEERAKGNILERFSAQQFPDLHSELNLSSLELGDSALYFCASSVRGRDSPLHFGNGTRLTVT.

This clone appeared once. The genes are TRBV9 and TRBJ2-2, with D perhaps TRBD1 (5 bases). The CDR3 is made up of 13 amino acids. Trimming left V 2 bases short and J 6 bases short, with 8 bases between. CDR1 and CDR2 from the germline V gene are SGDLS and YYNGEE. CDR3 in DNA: TGTGCCAGCAGCGTCCCAGGGTCCGGGGAGCTGTTTTTT. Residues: CASSVPGSGELFF. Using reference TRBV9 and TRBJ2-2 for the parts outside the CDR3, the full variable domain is DSGVTQTPKHLITATGQRVTLRCSPRSGDLSVYWYQQSLDQGLQFLIQYYNGEERAKGNILERFSAQQFPDLHSELNLSSLELGDSALYFCASSVPGSGELFFGEGSRLTVL.

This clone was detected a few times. CDR3 sequence: CASSSFTGTGYTF. The CDR3 DNA reads as TGTGCCAGCAGTTCCTTTACAGGGACTGGCTACACCTTC. The chain combines TRBV27 with TRBJ1-2, with D possibly TRBD1 on 6 matching bases. The CDR3 sequence is 13 residues long. The V end was cut by 4 bases, the J end by 7 bases, with 13 bases between. Per germline, CDR1 MNHEY and CDR2 SMNVEV (reference sequence).

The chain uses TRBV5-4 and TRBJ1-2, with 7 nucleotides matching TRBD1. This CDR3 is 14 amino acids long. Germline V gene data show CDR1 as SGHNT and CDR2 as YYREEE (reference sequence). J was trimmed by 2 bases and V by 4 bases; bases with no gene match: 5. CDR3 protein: CASSGQGQNYGYTF. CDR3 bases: TGTGCCAGCAGCGGCCAGGGACAGAACTATGGCTACACCTTC.

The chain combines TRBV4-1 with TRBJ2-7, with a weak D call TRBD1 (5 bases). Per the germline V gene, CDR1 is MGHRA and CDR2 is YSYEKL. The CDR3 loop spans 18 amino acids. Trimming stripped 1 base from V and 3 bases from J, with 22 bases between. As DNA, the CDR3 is TGCGCCAGCAGCCAAGCGGCATTTCCGTTGGCCAGGGTCTACGAGCAGTACTTC. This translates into CASSQAAFPLARVYEQYF.

CDR3 amino acids: CASDPLGGRNNEQFF. The CDR3 DNA is TGCGCCAGCGACCCGTTGGGGGGGAGAAACAATGAGCAGTTCTTC. V and J are TRBV5-1 and TRBJ2-1, with TRBD2 matching 7 bases. This CDR3 has 15 amino acids. CDR1 and CDR2 from the germline V gene are SGHRS and YFSETQ. V was clipped by 7 bases and J by 5 bases; unmatched bases: 12.

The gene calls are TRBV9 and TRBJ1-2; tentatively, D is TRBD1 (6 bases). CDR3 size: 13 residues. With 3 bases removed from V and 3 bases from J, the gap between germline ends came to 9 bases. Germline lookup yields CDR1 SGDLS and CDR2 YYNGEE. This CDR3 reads CASSGTDYYGYTF. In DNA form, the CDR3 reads TGTGCCAGCAGCGGGACAGATTACTATGGCTACACCTTC.

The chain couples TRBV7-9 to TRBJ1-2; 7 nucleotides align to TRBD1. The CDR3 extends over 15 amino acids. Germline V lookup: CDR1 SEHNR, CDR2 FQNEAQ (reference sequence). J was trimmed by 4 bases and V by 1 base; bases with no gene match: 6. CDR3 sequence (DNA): TGTGCCAGCAGCTTAGAACAGGGGACTGTCTATGGCTACACCTTC. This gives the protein CASSLEQGTVYGYTF.

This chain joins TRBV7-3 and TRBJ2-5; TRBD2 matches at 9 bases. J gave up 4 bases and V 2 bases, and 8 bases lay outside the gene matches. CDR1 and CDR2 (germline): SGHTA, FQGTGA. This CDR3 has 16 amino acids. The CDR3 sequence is CASSLVGGGAVETQYF. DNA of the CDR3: TGTGCCAGCAGCTTAGTAGGCGGGGGGGCCGTAGAGACCCAGTACTTC.

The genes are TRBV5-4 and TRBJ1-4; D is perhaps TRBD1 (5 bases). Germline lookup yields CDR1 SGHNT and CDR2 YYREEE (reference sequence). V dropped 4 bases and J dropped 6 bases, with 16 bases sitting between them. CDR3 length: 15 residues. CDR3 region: CASSLGGVLDEKLFF. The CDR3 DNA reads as TGTGCCAGCAGCCTGGGGGGGGTACTTGATGAAAAACTGTTTTTT.

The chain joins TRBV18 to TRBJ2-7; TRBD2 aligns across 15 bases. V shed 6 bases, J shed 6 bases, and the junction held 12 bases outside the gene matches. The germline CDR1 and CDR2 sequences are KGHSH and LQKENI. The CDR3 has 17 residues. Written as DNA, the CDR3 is TGTGCCAGCTCTAGAGACCTACCGGGACTAGCGGGGGGCGAGCAGTACTTC. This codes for CASSRDLPGLAGGEQYF.

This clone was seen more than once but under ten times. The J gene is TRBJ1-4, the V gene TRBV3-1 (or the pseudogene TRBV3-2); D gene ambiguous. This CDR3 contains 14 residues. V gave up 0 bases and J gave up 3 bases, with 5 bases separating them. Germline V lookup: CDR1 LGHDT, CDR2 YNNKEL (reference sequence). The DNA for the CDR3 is TGTGCCAGCAGCCAAGATCTTGCTAATGAAAAACTGTTTTTT. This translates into CASSQDLANEKLFF.

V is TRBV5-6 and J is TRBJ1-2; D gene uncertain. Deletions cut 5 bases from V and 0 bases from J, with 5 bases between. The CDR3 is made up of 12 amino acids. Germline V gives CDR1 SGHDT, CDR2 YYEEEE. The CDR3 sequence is CASSSSNYGYTF. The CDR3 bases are TGTGCCAGCAGTTCATCTAACTATGGCTACACCTTC.

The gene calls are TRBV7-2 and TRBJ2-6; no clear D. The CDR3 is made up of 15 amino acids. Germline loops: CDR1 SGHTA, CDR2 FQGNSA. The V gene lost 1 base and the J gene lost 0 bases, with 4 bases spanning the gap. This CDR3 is CASSLGSSGANVLTF. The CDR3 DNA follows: TGTGCCAGCAGCTTAGGCAGCTCTGGGGCCAACGTCCTGACTTTC.

The CDR3 loop is CATSDRDRGSHQPQHF. CDR3 DNA sequence: TGTGCCACCAGTGATAGGGACAGGGGTTCGCATCAGCCCCAGCATTTT. V is TRBV24-1 and J is TRBJ1-5; 10 bases fit TRBD1. Germline loops: CDR1 KGHDR, CDR2 SFDVKD. The CDR3 contains 16 residues. Unmatched junction bases numbered 6, after V lost 3 bases and J lost 5 bases.

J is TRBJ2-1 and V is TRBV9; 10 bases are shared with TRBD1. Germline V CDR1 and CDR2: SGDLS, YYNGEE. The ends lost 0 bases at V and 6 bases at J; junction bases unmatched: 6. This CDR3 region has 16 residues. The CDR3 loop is CASSVEGQGFPNEQFF. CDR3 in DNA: TGTGCCAGCAGCGTAGAGGGACAGGGGTTCCCCAATGAGCAGTTCTTC.

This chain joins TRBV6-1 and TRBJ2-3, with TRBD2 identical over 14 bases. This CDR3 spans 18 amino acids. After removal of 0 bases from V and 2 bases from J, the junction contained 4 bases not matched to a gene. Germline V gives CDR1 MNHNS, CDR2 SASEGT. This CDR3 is CASSEARTSGGFTDTQYF. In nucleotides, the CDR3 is TGTGCCAGCAGTGAAGCGCGGACTAGCGGGGGGTTCACAGATACGCAGTATTTT.

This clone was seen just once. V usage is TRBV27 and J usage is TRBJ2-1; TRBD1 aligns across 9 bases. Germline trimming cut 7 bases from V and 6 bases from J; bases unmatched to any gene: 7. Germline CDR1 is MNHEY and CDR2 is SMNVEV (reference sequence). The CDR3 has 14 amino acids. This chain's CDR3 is CASTDRGNGNEQFF. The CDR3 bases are TGTGCCAGCACCGACAGGGGGAACGGCAATGAGCAGTTCTTC.

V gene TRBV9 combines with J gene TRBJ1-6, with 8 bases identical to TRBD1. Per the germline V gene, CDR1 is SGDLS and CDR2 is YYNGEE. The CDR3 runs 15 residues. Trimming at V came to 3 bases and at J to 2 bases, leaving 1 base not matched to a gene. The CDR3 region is CASSEDRAYNSPLHF. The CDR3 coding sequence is TGTGCCAGCAGCGAGGACAGGGCCTATAATTCACCCCTCCACTTT.

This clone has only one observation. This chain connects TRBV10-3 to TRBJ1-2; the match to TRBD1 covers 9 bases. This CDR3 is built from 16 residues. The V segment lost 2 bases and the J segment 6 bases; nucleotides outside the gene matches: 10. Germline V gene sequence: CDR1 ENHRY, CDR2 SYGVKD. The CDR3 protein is CAISEGIRQGGDGYTF. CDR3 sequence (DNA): TGTGCCATCAGTGAGGGAATCCGACAGGGGGGGGATGGCTACACCTTC.

The CDR3 DNA reads TGCGCCAGCAGCTTGGAAGGGGCAGGTCGGGTATCACCCCTCCACTTT. It yields the protein CASSLEGAGRVSPLHF. V usage is TRBV5-1 and J usage is TRBJ1-6; weak D call: TRBD1 (5 bases). This CDR3 is built from 16 residues. CDR1 is SGHRS, CDR2 YFSETQ, per germline. V was trimmed by 0 bases and J by 10 bases, leaving 17 bases between them. Variable domain in full (rest from reference TRBV5-1 and TRBJ1-6): KAGVTQTPRYLIKTRGQQVTLSCSPISGHRSVSWYQQTPGQGLQFLFEYFSETQRNKGNFPGRFSGRQFSNSRSEMNVSTLELGDSALYLCASSLEGAGRVSPLHFGNGTRLTVT.

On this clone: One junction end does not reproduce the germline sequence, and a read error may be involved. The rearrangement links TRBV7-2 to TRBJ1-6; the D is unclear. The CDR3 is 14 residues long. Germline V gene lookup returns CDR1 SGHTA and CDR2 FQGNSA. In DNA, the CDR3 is TGTGCCAGCAGCTTAGGACTGGATAACTCACCCCTCCACTTT. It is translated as CASSLGLDNSPLHF. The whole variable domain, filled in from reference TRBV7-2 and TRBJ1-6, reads GAGVSQSPSNKVTEKGKDVELRCDPISGHTALYWYRQSLGQGLEFLIYFQGNSAPDKSGLPSDRFSAERTGGSVSTLTIQRTQQEDSAVYLCASSLGLDNSPLHFGNGTRLTVT.

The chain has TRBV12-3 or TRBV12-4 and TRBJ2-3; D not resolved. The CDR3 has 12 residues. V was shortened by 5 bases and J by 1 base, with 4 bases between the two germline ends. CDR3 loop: CASSPGTDTQYF. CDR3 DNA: TGTGCCAGCAGTCCCGGCACAGATACGCAGTATTTT.

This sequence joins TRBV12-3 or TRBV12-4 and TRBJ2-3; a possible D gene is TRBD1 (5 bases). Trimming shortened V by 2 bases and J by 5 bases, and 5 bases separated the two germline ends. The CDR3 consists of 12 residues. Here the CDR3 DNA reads TGTGCCAGCAGTTTACAGGGAGATACGCAGTATTTT. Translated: CASSLQGDTQYF.

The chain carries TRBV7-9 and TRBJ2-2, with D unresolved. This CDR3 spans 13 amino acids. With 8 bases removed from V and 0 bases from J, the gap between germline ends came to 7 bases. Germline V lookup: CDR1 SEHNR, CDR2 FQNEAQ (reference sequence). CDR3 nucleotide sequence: TGTGCCAGCTCCACTACGAACACCGGGGAGCTGTTTTTT. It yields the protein CASSTTNTGELFF.

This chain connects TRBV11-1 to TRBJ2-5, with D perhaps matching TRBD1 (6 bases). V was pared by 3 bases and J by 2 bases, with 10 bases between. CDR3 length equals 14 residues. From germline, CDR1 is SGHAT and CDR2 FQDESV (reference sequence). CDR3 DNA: TGTGCCAGCAGCTTCACAGGGTTACAAGAGACCCAGTACTTC. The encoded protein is CASSFTGLQETQYF.